One TCR beta chain is described in this entry. Its antigen is unknown. The read terminates 3 residues ahead of where the CDR3 ends, so the germline J gene completes it. Some clones are missing from TCRdb's copy, which holds only in-frame ones; the method was immunoSEQ multiplex PCR. This sample lists over 25,000 clones; its ten largest clones have approximately 7.8%. This sample was included in a study of T cells in women clearing cervical HPV infection. About the research overall: Cases: HPV16-related CIN3 or worse on histology, 2 invasive cancers. For cases, blood was sampled a median around 140 days after lesion detection, interquartile range roughly 90 to 210 days. HLA type stays a possible confounder, typing being limited. Points from the study as a whole: It is unknown whether associations predate infection; no effector/memory or HPV-specific sorting.

The V end was cut by 3 bases, the J end by 7 bases, with 12 bases between. Germline-derived CDR1 and CDR2 are DFQATT and SNEGSKA (reference sequence). The CDR3 is 12 residues long. The clonotype was recovered from a woman between 18 and 75 years old with a cervical HPV16 infection that either progressed to CIN3+ or cleared (not recorded which). The rearrangement uses TRBV20-1 and TRBJ1-1; the D gene is possibly TRBD1 (6 bases). Sequenced: blood buffy coat. The covered CDR3 bases are TGCAGTGCTAGGTACCAGGGGCGTGAA. Protein: CSARYQGRE. The CDR3 in its entirety is CSARYQGREAFF.